The present T cell receptor beta chain was sequenced within a study of regulatory T cells in long-lasting Graves disease. HTBI primers from iRepertoire and Arm-PCR of CDR3 regions yielded the TCR beta libraries. TCRdb fed the multiplex PCR reads into MiXCR, producing one record per CDR3 protein. Of 700,000 or so distinct CDR3 sequences in the sample, 25% to 35% are singletons; the top ten hold roughly 41%. The time point: persistent/refractory GD, antithyroid drugs over 5 years with positive TRAb. RNA isolated from PBMCs was used to make the TCR library. The source was peripheral blood mononuclear cells (PBMCs), collected when the disease was refractory, from a patient treated with antithyroid drugs. This receptor was identified in a female donor with Graves disease.

The CDR3 coding sequence is TGTGCCAGTAGTATGTCGGCTACGAGGGAGACCCAGTACTTC. It translates to CASSMSATRETQYF. This rearrangement joins TRBV19 to TRBJ2-5; the D is unclear. The CDR3 totals 14 residues. Per the germline V gene, CDR1 is LNHDA and CDR2 is SQIVND (reference sequence). V was trimmed by 3 bases and J by 5 bases, leaving 13 bases between them.